The 10 T cell receptor beta chains in this list originate from one sample, sequenced in a study of blood T cell repertoires in COVID-19. Data came from immunoSEQ multiplex PCR; TCRdb stores just in-frame clones and leaves some out. Of approximately 220,000 clones in the sample, 80% to 90% were seen once. Specimen: peripheral blood. The source of these receptors is a woman between 40 and 55 years old with active or convalescent COVID-19.

The rearrangement links TRBV30 to TRBJ1-1; TRBD1 agrees at 7 bases. Germline lookup yields CDR1 GTSNPN and CDR2 SVGIG (reference sequence). CDR3 size: 13 residues. V shed 3 bases and J 7 bases; nucleotides not matched to a gene: 8. CDR3 region: CAWRTDWDSEAFF. CDR3 bases: TGTGCCTGGAGGACCGATTGGGACAGTGAAGCTTTCTTT.

The chain recombines TRBV5-1 with TRBJ2-5, with 9 positions matching TRBD1. The CDR3 has 14 amino acids. V shed 4 bases, J shed 2 bases, and the junction held 3 bases outside the gene matches. The germline V gene encodes CDR1 SGHRS and CDR2 YFSETQ. The CDR3 sequence: CASSRDREQETQYF. The CDR3 DNA reads TGCGCCAGCAGCCGGGACAGGGAGCAAGAGACCCAGTACTTC. Looking up the rest from reference TRBV5-1 and TRBJ2-5 gives the full variable domain: KAGVTQTPRYLIKTRGQQVTLSCSPISGHRSVSWYQQTPGQGLQFLFEYFSETQRNKGNFPGRFSGRQFSNSRSEMNVSTLELGDSALYLCASSRDREQETQYFGPGTRLLVL.

This clone has more than one count but fewer than ten. The chain combines TRBV5-8 with TRBJ1-5, with 8 bases fitting TRBD1. The ends lost 3 bases at V and 0 bases at J; junction bases unmatched: 2. The CDR3 has 15 residues. Germline lookup yields CDR1 SGHTS and CDR2 YDEGEE. As DNA, the CDR3 is TGTGCCAGCAGCTGGGGACAGGTTAGCAATCAGCCCCAGCATTTT. It yields the protein CASSWGQVSNQPQHF.

DNA of the CDR3: TGCGCCAGCAGCTTAACAGGGGGCAACTACAATGAGCAGTTCTTC. Residues: CASSLTGGNYNEQFF. The gene calls are TRBV5-1 and TRBJ2-1; 9 bases are shared with TRBD1. Trimming at V came to 2 bases and at J to 3 bases, leaving 3 bases not matched to a gene. CDR1 is SGHRS and CDR2 is YFSETQ in the germline V gene. CDR3 length: 15 residues.

This clone was counted a single time. This rearrangement joins TRBV4-2 to TRBJ2-2; unclear D gene. The CDR3 consists of 12 residues. Germline lookup yields CDR1 LGHNA and CDR2 YNFKEQ. The germline V and J ends were trimmed by 7 bases and 8 bases, with 11 bases remaining between them. CDR3 sequence (DNA): TGTGCCAGCAACCCCCCGGGTGGGGAGCTGTTTTTT. Residues: CASNPPGGELFF.

This clone was observed a few times. V and J are TRBV5-1 and TRBJ1-1; 9 bases align to TRBD1. The junction had 1 base not matched to a gene; V was cut back by 0 bases and J by 4 bases. The CDR3 is made up of 14 amino acids. The germline V gene has CDR1 SGHRS and CDR2 YFSETQ. CDR3 sequence reads: CASSLGDRATEAFF. CDR3 in DNA: TGCGCCAGCAGCTTGGGGGACAGGGCCACTGAAGCTTTCTTT.

The chain recombines TRBV7-8 with TRBJ2-1, with 12 bases that match TRBD2. The V segment lost 0 bases and the J segment 8 bases; nucleotides outside the gene matches: 8. CDR1 SGHVS and CDR2 FQNEAQ come from the germline V gene. The CDR3 consists of 17 residues. The CDR3, as DNA: TGTGCCAGCAGCTTAGCGGCTCGACTAGCGGGAGATGATGAGCAGTTCTTC. It encodes CASSLAARLAGDDEQFF.

Only one count was recorded for this clone. The chain employs TRBV2 and TRBJ2-5; 10 nucleotides match TRBD1. Germline-derived CDR1 and CDR2 are SNHLY and FYNNEI. J gave up 7 bases and V 2 bases, and 10 bases lay outside the gene matches. This CDR3 comprises 16 residues. The CDR3 here is CASSERTGGIQLTQYF. CDR3 DNA: TGTGCCAGCAGTGAAAGGACAGGGGGAATCCAATTGACCCAGTACTTC. The full variable domain, rest sourced from reference TRBV2 and TRBJ2-5, is EPEVTQTPSHQVTQMGQEVILRCVPISNHLYFYWYRQILGQKVEFLVSFYNNEISEKSEIFDDQFSVERPDGSNFTLKIRSTKLEDSAMYFCASSERTGGIQLTQYFGPGTRLLVL.

V gene TRBV28 combines with J gene TRBJ1-5; a weak D match, TRBD1 (5 bases). The CDR3 is 16 residues long. Germline V gene sequence: CDR1 MDHEN, CDR2 SYDVKM. The V end was cut by 8 bases, the J end by 0 bases, with 17 bases between. For the CDR3, the DNA is TGTGCCAGCTCCGGCGTGGGGGAGGGTAGCAATCAGCCCCAGCATTTT. It encodes CASSGVGEGSNQPQHF.

V gene TRBV9 combines with J gene TRBJ1-1; 8 bases line up with TRBD1. The V gene end was trimmed by 0 bases and the J gene end by 2 bases; junction bases not matched to a gene: 3. Per the germline V gene, CDR1 is SGDLS and CDR2 is YYNGEE. The CDR3 runs to 15 residues. The CDR3 sequence is CASSVAGQGNTEAFF. The CDR3 nucleotides are TGTGCCAGCAGCGTAGCTGGACAGGGCAACACTGAAGCTTTCTTT.